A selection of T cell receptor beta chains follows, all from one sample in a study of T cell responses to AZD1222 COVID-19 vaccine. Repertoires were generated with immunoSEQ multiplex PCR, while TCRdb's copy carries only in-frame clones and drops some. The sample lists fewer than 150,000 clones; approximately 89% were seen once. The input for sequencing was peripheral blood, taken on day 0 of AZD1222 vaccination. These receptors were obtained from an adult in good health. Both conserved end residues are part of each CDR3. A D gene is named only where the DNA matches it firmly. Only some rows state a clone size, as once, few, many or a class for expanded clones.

CDR3 protein: CASSASSPSRERDYGYTF
CDR3 DNA: TGTGCCAGTAGTGCCTCATCACCTTCGCGGGAAAGGGACTATGGCTACACCTTC
V gene: TRBV19
clone size: -
D gene: -
J gene: TRBJ1-2

CDR3 protein: CASSEEGGTVSYNEQFF
CDR3 DNA: TGTGCCAGCAGTGAAGAGGGAGGGACAGTCTCCTACAATGAGCAGTTCTTC
V gene: TRBV2
clone size: -
D gene: -
J gene: TRBJ2-1

CDR3 protein: CASSQDHGGGGAFF
CDR3 DNA: TGTGCCAGCAGCCAAGATCACGGGGGCGGCGGAGCTTTCTTT
V gene: TRBV3-1/TRBV3-2
clone size: once
D gene: -
J gene: TRBJ1-1

CDR3 protein: CATSDPIGRGDEQYF
CDR3 DNA: TGTGCCACCAGTGATCCAATCGGACGGGGCGACGAGCAGTACTTC
V gene: TRBV24-1
clone size: -
D gene: -
J gene: TRBJ2-7

CDR3 protein: CASRKGPNNEKLFF
CDR3 DNA: TGTGCCAGCCGGAAGGGACCTAATAATGAAAAACTGTTTTTT
V gene: TRBV2
clone size: -
D gene: -
J gene: TRBJ1-4

CDR3 protein: CASSQDIGPGGGYTF
CDR3 DNA: TGTGCCAGCAGCCAAGATATCGGGCCCGGAGGGGGCTACACCTTC
V gene: TRBV3-1/TRBV3-2
clone size: -
D gene: -
J gene: TRBJ1-2

CDR3 protein: CASRADQETQYF
CDR3 DNA: TGTGCCAGCCGGGCAGACCAAGAGACCCAGTACTTC
V gene: TRBV12-3/TRBV12-4
clone size: -
D gene: -
J gene: TRBJ2-5

CDR3 protein: CASSNISWQTNEQFF
CDR3 DNA: TGTGCCAGCAGCAACATCTCCTGGCAGACCAATGAGCAGTTCTTC
V gene: TRBV11-2
clone size: -
D gene: -
J gene: TRBJ2-1

CDR3 protein: CASSPQGSGGPYNEQFF
CDR3 DNA: TGTGCCAGCAGTCCACAAGGTTCCGGGGGCCCTTACAATGAGCAGTTCTTC
V gene: TRBV6-6
clone size: -
D gene: -
J gene: TRBJ2-1

CDR3 protein: CASSAWGTGANVLTF
CDR3 DNA: TGTGCCAGCAGCGCATGGGGGACCGGGGCCAACGTCCTGACTTTC
V gene: TRBV7-2
clone size: -
D gene: -
J gene: TRBJ2-6

CDR3 protein: CASSLVTGNTEAFF
CDR3 DNA: TGTGCCAGCAGCTTGGTGACGGGAAACACTGAAGCTTTCTTT
V gene: TRBV5-5
clone size: -
D gene: -
J gene: TRBJ1-1

CDR3 protein: CASSLAGGPNTGELFF
CDR3 DNA: TGTGCCAGCAGCTTAGCCGGCGGGCCGAACACCGGGGAGCTGTTTTTT
V gene: TRBV11-3
clone size: -
D gene: -
J gene: TRBJ2-2

CDR3 protein: CSASAGPYEQYF
CDR3 DNA: TGCAGTGCTAGTGCAGGGCCCTACGAGCAGTACTTC
V gene: TRBV20-1
clone size: -
D gene: -
J gene: TRBJ2-7

CDR3 protein: CASSLGRGNSPLHF
CDR3 DNA: TGTGCCAGCAGTTTGGGCAGGGGGAATTCACCCCTCCACTTT
V gene: TRBV28
clone size: -
D gene: TRBD1
J gene: TRBJ1-6

CDR3 protein: CASSYLGLAGGRSTGTDTQYF
CDR3 DNA: TGCGCCAGCAGCTACCTGGGACTAGCGGGGGGGAGGTCTACTGGCACAGATACGCAGTATTTT
V gene: TRBV5-1
clone size: once
D gene: TRBD2
J gene: TRBJ2-3

CDR3 protein: CASSFTGATNEKLFF
CDR3 DNA: TGTGCCAGCAGCTTTACAGGAGCAACTAATGAAAAACTGTTTTTT
V gene: TRBV7-9
clone size: -
D gene: -
J gene: TRBJ1-4

CDR3 protein: CASSIGDLRGEKLFF
CDR3 DNA: TGTGCCAGTAGTATCGGGGACCTTCGGGGTGAAAAACTGTTTTTT
V gene: TRBV19
clone size: -
D gene: -
J gene: TRBJ1-4

CDR3 protein: CASSLAPSQGDRGYTF
CDR3 DNA: TGCGCCAGCAGCTTGGCCCCTTCGCAAGGGGATAGGGGCTACACCTTC
V gene: TRBV5-1
clone size: -
D gene: -
J gene: TRBJ1-2

CDR3 protein: CASGVQPQHF
CDR3 DNA: TGTGCCAGCGGGGTTCAGCCCCAGCATTTT
V gene: TRBV5-4
clone size: -
D gene: -
J gene: TRBJ1-5

CDR3 protein: CASSIATGTSTDTQYF
CDR3 DNA: TGTGCCAGTAGTATAGCGACAGGGACGTCCACAGATACGCAGTATTTT
V gene: TRBV19
clone size: -
D gene: TRBD1
J gene: TRBJ2-3

CDR3 protein: CASSKQGARNQPQHF
CDR3 DNA: TGTGCCAGCAGCAAACAGGGGGCACGCAATCAGCCCCAGCATTTT
V gene: TRBV28
clone size: -
D gene: TRBD1
J gene: TRBJ1-5

CDR3 protein: CSASGGQGREKLFF
CDR3 DNA: TGCAGTGCTAGTGGGGGACAGGGGAGGGAAAAACTGTTTTTT
V gene: TRBV20-1
clone size: once
D gene: TRBD1
J gene: TRBJ1-4

CDR3 protein: CASSLSISTSYNEQFF
CDR3 DNA: TGTGCCAGCAGTTTATCGATCTCGACAAGCTACAATGAGCAGTTCTTC
V gene: TRBV27
clone size: once
D gene: -
J gene: TRBJ2-1

CDR3 protein: CASSYHGGQPQHF
CDR3 DNA: TGTGCCAGCAGCTATCATGGGGGTCAGCCCCAGCATTTT
V gene: TRBV3-1/TRBV3-2
clone size: few
D gene: -
J gene: TRBJ1-5

CDR3 protein: CASSWLGDPSSGNTIYF
CDR3 DNA: TGCGCCAGCAGCTGGCTGGGGGACCCGAGCTCTGGAAACACCATATATTTT
V gene: TRBV5-1
clone size: -
D gene: -
J gene: TRBJ1-3

CDR3 protein: CASSYSRQGGEKLFF
CDR3 DNA: TGTGCCAGCAGTTACTCCAGGCAGGGTGGCGAAAAACTGTTTTTT
V gene: TRBV6-5
clone size: -
D gene: -
J gene: TRBJ1-4

CDR3 protein: CASSPWGQGDYEQYF
CDR3 DNA: TGTGCCAGCAGCCCCTGGGGACAGGGGGACTACGAGCAGTACTTC
V gene: TRBV6-5
clone size: -
D gene: TRBD1
J gene: TRBJ2-7

CDR3 protein: CASSAGQGANTEAFF
CDR3 DNA: TGTGCCAGCAGTGCCGGACAGGGGGCGAACACTGAAGCTTTCTTT
V gene: TRBV28
clone size: -
D gene: TRBD1
J gene: TRBJ1-1

CDR3 protein: CASSIEGRASYEQYF
CDR3 DNA: TGTGCCAGTAGTATAGAAGGCAGGGCCTCCTACGAGCAGTACTTC
V gene: TRBV19
clone size: -
D gene: -
J gene: TRBJ2-7

CDR3 protein: CASSPPSTDTQYF
CDR3 DNA: TGTGCCAGCTCACCGCCTAGCACAGATACGCAGTATTTT
V gene: TRBV18
clone size: -
D gene: -
J gene: TRBJ2-3

CDR3 protein: CACGRRNTEAFF
CDR3 DNA: TGTGCCTGTGGACGGCGCAACACTGAAGCTTTCTTT
V gene: TRBV30
clone size: -
D gene: -
J gene: TRBJ1-1

CDR3 protein: CASSLYQGGDEKLFF
CDR3 DNA: TGTGCCAGCAGCTTATACCAGGGCGGGGACGAAAAACTGTTTTTT
V gene: TRBV11-2
clone size: -
D gene: -
J gene: TRBJ1-4

CDR3 protein: CASSLGLTDSTEAFF
CDR3 DNA: TGTGCCAGCAGCCTCGGACTTACTGATAGTACTGAAGCTTTCTTT
V gene: TRBV7-9
clone size: -
D gene: -
J gene: TRBJ1-1

CDR3 protein: CASSIVWGSYNEQFF
CDR3 DNA: TGTGCCAGTAGTATCGTTTGGGGGTCCTACAATGAGCAGTTCTTC
V gene: TRBV19
clone size: -
D gene: -
J gene: TRBJ2-1

CDR3 protein: CASRETPGLREQYF
CDR3 DNA: TGTGCCAGCAGGGAGACGCCCGGATTGCGGGAGCAGTACTTC
V gene: TRBV6-5
clone size: -
D gene: -
J gene: TRBJ2-7

CDR3 protein: CASSVGTAYNEQFF
CDR3 DNA: TGTGCCAGCAGTGTAGGGACAGCATACAATGAGCAGTTCTTC
V gene: TRBV25-1
clone size: -
D gene: TRBD1
J gene: TRBJ2-1

CDR3 protein: CASSQNDRGRLYGYTF
CDR3 DNA: TGTGCCAGCAGCCAAAATGACAGGGGGCGCCTCTATGGCTACACCTTC
V gene: TRBV27
clone size: -
D gene: TRBD1
J gene: TRBJ1-2

CDR3 protein: CASSIVGRGGNQPQHF
CDR3 DNA: TGTGCCAGTAGTATAGTGGGCAGGGGTGGCAATCAGCCCCAGCATTTT
V gene: TRBV19
clone size: -
D gene: -
J gene: TRBJ1-5

CDR3 protein: CASSHGTGGPGNTIYF
CDR3 DNA: TGTGCCAGCAGCCATGGGACAGGGGGCCCTGGAAACACCATATATTTT
V gene: TRBV13
clone size: -
D gene: TRBD1
J gene: TRBJ1-3

CDR3 protein: CASSHGLAGAGASYEQYF
CDR3 DNA: TGTGCCAGCAGCCACGGACTAGCGGGAGCGGGGGCTTCCTACGAGCAGTACTTC
V gene: TRBV3-1/TRBV3-2
clone size: -
D gene: TRBD2
J gene: TRBJ2-7

CDR3 protein: CASSITGTEAFF
CDR3 DNA: TGTGCCAGTAGTATAACAGGAACTGAAGCTTTCTTT
V gene: TRBV19
clone size: -
D gene: -
J gene: TRBJ1-1

CDR3 protein: CASSENYGYTF
CDR3 DNA: TGTGCCAGCAGTGAGAACTATGGCTACACCTTC
V gene: TRBV2
clone size: once
D gene: -
J gene: TRBJ1-2

CDR3 protein: CASSPRRGGTDTQYF
CDR3 DNA: TGTGCCAGCAGTCCCCGGCGGGGGGGCACAGATACGCAGTATTTT
V gene: TRBV6-6
clone size: -
D gene: TRBD2
J gene: TRBJ2-3

CDR3 protein: CASNGGTYEQYF
CDR3 DNA: TGTGCCAGCAATGGGGGGACCTACGAGCAGTACTTC
V gene: TRBV25-1
clone size: -
D gene: -
J gene: TRBJ2-7

CDR3 protein: CASSGTTNEQFF
CDR3 DNA: TGTGCCAGCAGCGGGACCACCAATGAGCAGTTCTTC
V gene: TRBV5-4
clone size: -
D gene: -
J gene: TRBJ2-1

CDR3 protein: CASRLAGATYNEQFF
CDR3 DNA: TGTGCCAGTAGATTAGCGGGGGCGACGTACAATGAGCAGTTCTTC
V gene: TRBV19
clone size: -
D gene: TRBD2
J gene: TRBJ2-1

CDR3 protein: CASSSPGVAFF
CDR3 DNA: TGTGCCAGCAGTTCGCCGGGGGTCGCTTTCTTT
V gene: TRBV12-3/TRBV12-4
clone size: few
D gene: -
J gene: TRBJ1-1

CDR3 protein: CASPLPGNGYTF
CDR3 DNA: TGTGCCAGCCCACTCCCCGGGAATGGCTACACCTTC
V gene: TRBV5-4
clone size: -
D gene: -
J gene: TRBJ1-2

CDR3 protein: CASSPQTSGGTYEQYF
CDR3 DNA: TGTGCCAGCTCACCCCAGACTAGCGGGGGGACCTACGAGCAGTACTTC
V gene: TRBV18
clone size: once
D gene: TRBD2
J gene: TRBJ2-7

CDR3 protein: CASSSIRTGRTPQPQHF
CDR3 DNA: TGTGCCAGCTCATCAATACGGACAGGGAGGACCCCTCAGCCCCAGCATTTT
V gene: TRBV18
clone size: -
D gene: TRBD1
J gene: TRBJ1-5

CDR3 protein: CASSLRTVNTEAFF
CDR3 DNA: TGTGCCAGCAGCCTCCGGACAGTTAACACTGAAGCTTTCTTT
V gene: TRBV5-5
clone size: -
D gene: -
J gene: TRBJ1-1

CDR3 protein: CASSRLGTIGGTDTQYF
CDR3 DNA: TGTGCCAGCAGCCGCCTGGGGACCATAGGGGGCACAGATACGCAGTATTTT
V gene: TRBV7-9
clone size: -
D gene: -
J gene: TRBJ2-3

CDR3 protein: CASSPSGGNYGYTF
CDR3 DNA: TGTGCCAGCAGCCCCTCGGGGGGTAACTATGGCTACACCTTC
V gene: TRBV2
clone size: -
D gene: -
J gene: TRBJ1-2

CDR3 protein: CASSPGQGNGYTF
CDR3 DNA: TGCGCCAGCAGCCCGGGACAGGGGAATGGCTACACCTTC
V gene: TRBV5-1
clone size: -
D gene: TRBD1
J gene: TRBJ1-2

CDR3 protein: CATSGDRGWAGELFF
CDR3 DNA: TGTGCCACCAGTGGAGACAGGGGGTGGGCCGGGGAGCTGTTTTTT
V gene: TRBV24-1
clone size: -
D gene: TRBD1
J gene: TRBJ2-2

CDR3 protein: CASNPGQGETYEQYF
CDR3 DNA: TGTGCCAGTAACCCGGGACAGGGAGAAACCTACGAGCAGTACTTC
V gene: TRBV19
clone size: -
D gene: TRBD1
J gene: TRBJ2-7

CDR3 protein: CASSATSGFTQETQYF
CDR3 DNA: TGTGCCAGCAGTGCTACTAGCGGGTTCACCCAAGAGACCCAGTACTTC
V gene: TRBV27
clone size: -
D gene: TRBD2
J gene: TRBJ2-5